This TCR beta chain was sequenced during a study of blood T cell repertoires in COVID-19. This CDR3 comprises 14 residues. Trimming took 5 bases from V and 3 from J; bases not matched to a gene: 6. The germline gives CDR1 SGHNT, CDR2 YENEEA. Measured with immunoSEQ multiplex PCR; TCRdb has only the in-frame clones, and not every one. The table lists 200,000 to 250,000 clones, 84% of them singletons, with around 5.5% in the top ten. Sample: peripheral blood. The TCR sequence derives from a woman in her sixties or seventies who had recovered from COVID-19. The rearrangement uses TRBV11-3 and TRBJ2-7, with TRBD2 identical over 8 bases. The chain's CDR3 is CASSPGLADYEQYF. CDR3 coding DNA: TGTGCCAGCAGCCCCGGACTAGCTGACTACGAGCAGTACTTC.